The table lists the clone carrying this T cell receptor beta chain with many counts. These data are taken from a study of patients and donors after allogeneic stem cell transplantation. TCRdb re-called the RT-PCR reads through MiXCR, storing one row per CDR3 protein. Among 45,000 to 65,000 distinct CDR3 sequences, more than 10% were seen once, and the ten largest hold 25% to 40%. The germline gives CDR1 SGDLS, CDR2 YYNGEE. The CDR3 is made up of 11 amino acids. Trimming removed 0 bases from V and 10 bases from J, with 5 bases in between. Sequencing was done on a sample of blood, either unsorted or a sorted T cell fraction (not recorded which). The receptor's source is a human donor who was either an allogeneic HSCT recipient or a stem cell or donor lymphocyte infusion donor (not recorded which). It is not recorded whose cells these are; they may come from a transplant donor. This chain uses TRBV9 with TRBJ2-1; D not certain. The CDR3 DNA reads TGTGCCAGCAGCGTAGCCGCAGAGCAGTTCTTC. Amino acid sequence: CASSVAAEQFF. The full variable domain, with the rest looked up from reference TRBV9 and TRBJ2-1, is DSGVTQTPKHLITATGQRVTLRCSPRSGDLSVYWYQQSLDQGLQFLIQYYNGEERAKGNILERFSAQQFPDLHSELNLSSLELGDSALYFCASSVAAEQFFGPGTRLTVL.